This record concerns one T cell receptor (beta chain) sequence. Its specificity is not known. Assay: immunoSEQ multiplex PCR; the TCRdb copy retains only in-frame clones and omits some. The sample includes fewer than 80,000 clones, under 95% seen only once; the top ten take roughly 0.16%. This entry comes from a study of human versus mouse CDR3 diversity and MHC coevolution. Study outcomes and limitations: Human CDR3s averaged more deletions and insertions than mouse CDR3s. About 1.6 million TCR beta clonotypes were estimated for humans, the largest repertoire.

The V gene end was trimmed by 3 bases and the J gene end by 10 bases; junction bases not matched to a gene: 4. The CDR3 runs 12 residues. CDR1 is MDHEN and CDR2 is SYDVKM in the germline V gene. The clonotype originates from a person aged 25-75 years in good health. This chain connects TRBV28 to TRBJ1-2; TRBD1 aligns across 8 bases. Sequenced sample: naive CD4+ T cells from blood. Regarding subset: CD45RO-negative CD62L-positive naive CD4 T cells. CDR3 nucleotides: TGTGCCAGCAGTTTCGTACAGGGGGACTACACCTTC. This codes for CASSFVQGDYTF.